The 25 T cell receptor beta chains below all came from one sample that was sequenced in a study of T-cell reconstitution after alpha-beta-depleted transplantation in children. Preparation of the TCRbeta library used unique molecular identifiers. TCRdb re-derived calls from the PCR reads in MiXCR, one entry per CDR3 protein. The data contain about 230,000 distinct CDR3 sequences, around 12% of them singletons. Sample: PBMCs from the stem cell graft donor, taken from the stem cell graft. These receptor sequences come from a human donor who donated a stem cell graft to a child with acute lymphoblastic leukemia.

This clonotype was seen at least ten times. The J gene is TRBJ2-3, the V gene TRBV5-5, with D possibly matching TRBD1 (7 bases). Germline CDR1 reads SGHKS; CDR2 reads YYEKEE (reference sequence). Trimming took 7 bases from V and 4 from J, leaving 16 bases between them. The CDR3 consists of 14 residues. CDR3 nucleotide sequence: TGTGCCAGCTGGAGGGGGCGCGTGGCAGATACGCAGTATTTT. Its translation: CASWRGRVADTQYF.

The V and J genes are TRBV4-3 and TRBJ1-6; D is perhaps TRBD1 (6 bases). Trimming left V 4 bases short and J 0 bases short, with 10 bases between. The CDR3 is 16 amino acids. The germline V gene has CDR1 LGHNA and CDR2 YSLEER. The CDR3 here is CASSREGDSYNSPLHF. The CDR3 DNA reads as TGCGCCAGCAGCCGGGAGGGGGACTCCTATAATTCACCCCTCCACTTT.

This clonotype was counted at least ten times. The chain uses TRBV5-1 and TRBJ2-5; D unclear. The V gene's germline CDR1 is SGHRS and CDR2 YFSETQ. V lost 2 bases, J lost 4 bases, and 3 bases lay in between. The CDR3 spans 11 residues. The CDR3 loop reads CASSFTETQYF. In nucleotides, the CDR3 is TGCGCCAGCAGCTTTACAGAGACCCAGTACTTC.

Note on this clonotype: A much bigger clone sits one base away, suggesting this may be a read error. V gene TRBV27 combines with J gene TRBJ1-2, with D uncertain. The CDR3 loop spans 14 amino acids. Trimming took off 3 bases at V and 2 bases at J, with 10 bases between the two ends. Germline lookup yields CDR1 MNHEY and CDR2 SMNVEV (reference sequence). Here the CDR3 reads CASSFPSGNYGYTF. The DNA for the CDR3 is TGTGCCAGCAGTTTTCCATCGGGGAACTATGGCTACACCTTC.

The sample holds a few counts of this clonotype. The chain is built from TRBV11-2 and TRBJ2-7; D perhaps matches TRBD1 (6 bases). The CDR3 totals 14 residues. Germline V gives CDR1 SGHAT, CDR2 FQNNGV. V was cut by 4 bases and J by 5 bases, with 15 bases left in between. The CDR3 DNA reads TGTGCCAGCAGCTCGTACCGGGACATCCACGAGCAGTACTTC. This encodes CASSSYRDIHEQYF. Combining the CDR3 with reference TRBV11-2 and TRBJ2-7 gives the whole variable domain EAGVAQSPRYKIIEKRQSVAFWCNPISGHATLYWYQQILGQGPKLLIQFQNNGVVDDSQLPKDRFSAERLKGVDSTLKIQPAKLEDSAVYLCASSSYRDIHEQYFGPGTRLTVT.

Here the CDR3 reads CASSPELTGNTEAFF. CDR3 bases: TGTGCCAGCTCACCTGAGCTAACAGGGAACACTGAAGCTTTCTTT. The genes are TRBV18 and TRBJ1-1; D might be TRBD1 (5 bases). Trimming removed 3 bases from V and 1 base from J, with 12 bases in between. Germline V gene data show CDR1 as KGHSH and CDR2 as LQKENI. CDR3 length equals 15 residues. Complete variable domain (other parts from reference TRBV18 and TRBJ1-1): NAGVMQNPRHLVRRRGQEARLRCSPMKGHSHVYWYRQLPEEGLKFMVYLQKENIIDESGMPKERFSAEFPKEGPSILRIQQVVRGDSAAYFCASSPELTGNTEAFFGQGTRLTVV.

This clonotype was counted at least ten times. Here the CDR3 reads CASSRNTGELFF. CDR3 DNA sequence: TGTGCCAGCAGTCGAAACACCGGGGAGCTGTTTTTT. This rearrangement joins TRBV6-2 or TRBV6-3 to TRBJ2-2; D is undetermined. Germline lookup yields CDR1 MNHEY and CDR2 SVGEGT. The ends were cut back, 5 bases at V and 2 bases at J, with 3 bases in the middle. The CDR3 is 12 residues long.

This clonotype has at least ten counts. The chain joins TRBV28 to TRBJ1-4, with a possible D match to TRBD1 (5 bases). The ends were cut back, 10 bases at V and 4 bases at J, with 25 bases in the middle. CDR3 length: 17 residues. Germline CDR1 MDHEN, CDR2 SYDVKM. CDR3 in amino acids: CATRSRTYGTDNEKLFF. CDR3 DNA: TGTGCCACCCGAAGCAGGACCTACGGGACGGATAATGAAAAACTGTTTTTT.

The gene calls are TRBV2 and TRBJ2-1, with TRBD2 identical over 10 bases. This CDR3 has 16 residues. Per the germline V gene, CDR1 is SNHLY and CDR2 is FYNNEI. Losses at the gene ends were 4 bases for V and 8 bases for J; bases not matched to a gene: 11. The DNA for the CDR3 is TGTGCCAGCAGTGGTGAGACACTAGCGGGAAACTATGAGCAGTTCTTC. This encodes CASSGETLAGNYEQFF. Drawing the rest from reference TRBV2 and TRBJ2-1, the complete variable domain is EPEVTQTPSHQVTQMGQEVILRCVPISNHLYFYWYRQILGQKVEFLVSFYNNEISEKSEIFDDQFSVERPDGSNFTLKIRSTKLEDSAMYFCASSGETLAGNYEQFFGPGTRLTVL.

This clonotype was detected ten times or more. The chain couples TRBV4-3 to TRBJ2-2; 8 bases fit TRBD2. The CDR3 totals 17 residues. Losses at the gene ends were 1 base for V and 1 base for J; bases not matched to a gene: 5. The germline V gene encodes CDR1 LGHNA and CDR2 YSLEER. The CDR3 loop reads CASSQAVGLGNTGELFF. The CDR3 DNA is TGCGCCAGCAGCCAAGCGGTGGGACTAGGGAACACCGGGGAGCTGTTTTTT.

This clonotype showed up many times. The V gene is TRBV20-1, the J gene TRBJ2-7, with TRBD2 matching 7 bases. Germline trimming cut 6 bases from V and 4 bases from J; bases unmatched to any gene: 9. CDR3 length: 13 residues. Looked up from germline, CDR1 is DFQATT and CDR2 is SNEGSKA (reference sequence). The CDR3 reads CSAPQGGRYEQYF. Here the CDR3 DNA reads TGCAGTGCCCCCCAGGGAGGGAGATACGAGCAGTACTTC.

This clonotype was seen at least ten times. This rearrangement joins TRBV27 to TRBJ2-1, with TRBD2 matching over 7 bases. The CDR3 totals 14 residues. V lost 2 bases, J lost 5 bases, and 3 bases stayed unmatched. The germline V gene has CDR1 MNHEY and CDR2 SMNVEV (reference sequence). The chain's CDR3 is CASSLGGLHNEQFF. The CDR3, as DNA: TGTGCCAGCAGTTTAGGGGGACTACACAATGAGCAGTTCTTC.

About this clonotype: A much larger clone sits a single nucleotide away, making a read error possible. The chain uses TRBV5-6 and TRBJ1-2, with D perhaps TRBD1 (6 bases). Germline V gene sequence: CDR1 SGHDT, CDR2 YYEEEE. CDR3 length: 12 residues. With 8 bases removed from V and 3 bases from J, the gap between germline ends came to 11 bases. The CDR3 DNA reads as TGTGCCAGTACACCAGGGGACTATGGCTACACCTTC. This codes for CASTPGDYGYTF.

Many counts were recorded for this clonotype. The chain links TRBV4-3 to TRBJ1-4, with D perhaps matching TRBD1 (5 bases). Trimming took 1 base from V and 8 from J, leaving 20 bases between them. The CDR3 consists of 17 residues. Germline V gene sequence: CDR1 LGHNA, CDR2 YSLEER. This CDR3 is CASSQGSDSIVWEKLFF. Written as DNA, the CDR3 is TGCGCCAGCAGCCAAGGCAGTGACAGCATAGTTTGGGAAAAACTGTTTTTT.

This clonotype was counted ten times or more. V gene TRBV15 combines with J gene TRBJ2-7, with 7 bases aligning to TRBD1. Trimming cost V 9 bases and J 3 bases; bases outside gene matches: 8. Germline CDR1 and CDR2: LNHNV and YYDKDF (reference sequence). The CDR3 extends over 13 amino acids. The CDR3 region is CATGSDRNYEQYF. CDR3 nucleotide sequence: TGTGCCACGGGCTCGGACAGGAACTACGAGCAGTACTTC.

In its sample, this clonotype was seen once. A much larger clone lies a single base off, so this may be a read error. This chain links TRBV9 with TRBJ2-5, with D possibly matching TRBD1 (6 bases). CDR1 and CDR2 (germline): SGDLS, YYNGEE. This CDR3 spans 14 amino acids. Trimming stripped 2 bases from V and 3 bases from J, with 11 bases between. The CDR3, as DNA: TGTGCCAGCAGCGTGACAGGCCAGAAAGAGACCCAGTACTTC. Amino acid sequence: CASSVTGQKETQYF.

This clonotype has a count of ten or more. The chain carries TRBV7-9 and TRBJ2-1, with 9 bases aligning to TRBD2. The trim removed 5 bases at V and 1 base at J, leaving 9 bases unmatched. CDR3 length: 17 amino acids. CDR1 SEHNR and CDR2 FQNEAQ come from the germline V gene (reference sequence). This CDR3 reads CASSETLAGRSYNEQFF. The CDR3 nucleotides read TGTGCCAGCAGCGAAACTCTAGCGGGGCGATCCTACAATGAGCAGTTCTTC. Using reference TRBV7-9 and TRBJ2-1 for the parts outside the CDR3, the full variable domain is DTGVSQNPRHKITKRGQNVTFRCDPISEHNRLYWYRQTLGQGPEFLTYFQNEAQLEKSRLLSDRFSAERPKGSFSTLEIQRTEQGDSAMYLCASSETLAGRSYNEQFFGPGTRLTVL.

This clonotype was seen ten or more times. The chain recombines TRBV14 with TRBJ1-6; D ambiguous. This CDR3 has 13 amino acids. CDR1 is SGHDN, CDR2 FVKESK, per germline. Trimming took off 0 bases at V and 9 bases at J, with 6 bases between the two ends. The CDR3 region is CASSQEPVSPLHF. Here the CDR3 DNA reads TGTGCCAGCAGCCAAGAGCCAGTTTCACCCCTCCACTTT.

At least ten counts were recorded for this clonotype. The chain employs TRBV6-5 and TRBJ2-3; a possible D gene is TRBD2 (6 bases). Germline-derived CDR1 and CDR2 are MNHEY and SVGAGI. Trimming took 6 bases from V and 0 from J, leaving 10 bases between them. The CDR3 extends over 14 amino acids. CDR3 sequence reads: CASRAGLSTDTQYF. CDR3 nucleotide sequence: TGTGCCAGCAGGGCGGGGCTCAGCACAGATACGCAGTATTTT.

This clonotype has a handful of counts. This chain joins TRBV7-2 and TRBJ2-5; weak D call: TRBD2 (7 bases). The CDR3 length is 18 residues. V lost 4 bases and J 2 bases, leaving 23 bases between the germline ends. From germline, CDR1 is SGHTA and CDR2 FQGNSA. CDR3 in amino acids: CASSYSGSAGAIQETQYF. CDR3 in DNA: TGTGCCAGCAGCTATTCGGGGTCGGCGGGGGCGATACAAGAGACCCAGTACTTC. The full variable domain, with the rest looked up from reference TRBV7-2 and TRBJ2-5, is GAGVSQSPSNKVTEKGKDVELRCDPISGHTALYWYRQSLGQGLEFLIYFQGNSAPDKSGLPSDRFSAERTGGSVSTLTIQRTQQEDSAVYLCASSYSGSAGAIQETQYFGPGTRLLVL.

This clonotype was observed at least ten times. The V gene is TRBV3-1, the J gene TRBJ2-3, with D possibly matching TRBD2 (5 bases). With 1 base removed from V and 5 bases from J, the gap between germline ends came to 13 bases. The CDR3 extends over 15 amino acids. CDR1 LGHDT and CDR2 YNNKEL come from the germline V gene (reference sequence). CDR3: CASSQGLAIRDTQYF. Here the CDR3 DNA reads TGTGCCAGCAGCCAAGGGCTAGCAATTAGAGATACGCAGTATTTT.

This clonotype has only a few counts. This rearrangement joins TRBV4-2 to TRBJ2-7, with 7 nucleotides matching TRBD1. Trimming cost V 1 base and J 4 bases; bases outside gene matches: 4. The CDR3 is made up of 14 amino acids. CDR1 and CDR2 from the germline V gene are LGHNA and YNFKEQ. In DNA form, the CDR3 reads TGTGCCAGCAGCCAAGGAGACAGGGCGTACGAGCAGTACTTC. This sequence encodes CASSQGDRAYEQYF.

This clonotype has a count of ten or more. The chain recombines TRBV5-1 with TRBJ2-7; D is possibly TRBD2 (6 bases). The CDR3 runs 13 residues. Germline V gives CDR1 SGHRS, CDR2 YFSETQ. Trimming pared 3 bases from V and 7 bases from J, leaving 14 bases between. CDR3 sequence reads: CASSSDWAGEQYF. The CDR3 DNA reads TGCGCCAGCAGCTCGGACTGGGCGGGGGAGCAGTACTTC.

This clonotype was counted ten times or more. The chain joins TRBV20-1 to TRBJ2-3, with 7 bases lining up with TRBD1. The CDR3 totals 15 residues. The trim removed 4 bases at V and 6 bases at J, leaving 13 bases unmatched. The germline V gene has CDR1 DFQATT and CDR2 SNEGSKA (reference sequence). The CDR3 sequence: CSAINRGVIGDTQYF. The CDR3 DNA reads TGCAGTGCTATAAACAGGGGCGTGATCGGGGATACGCAGTATTTT.

There are many counts of this clonotype. The chain links TRBV27 to TRBJ1-4; D is unresolved. V was shortened by 5 bases and J by 8 bases, with 15 bases between the two germline ends. The length of the CDR3 is 14 residues. Germline V gene lookup returns CDR1 MNHEY and CDR2 SMNVEV (reference sequence). CDR3 protein: CASSPRLLNEKLFF. CDR3 bases: TGTGCCAGCAGTCCCCGACTCCTCAACGAAAAACTGTTTTTT.